The 26 T cell receptor beta chains in this list originate from one sample, sequenced in a study of sequential checkpoint blockade in melanoma. Sequencing used immunoSEQ multiplex PCR; TCRdb keeps in-frame clones, though not all of them. Found here are 8,500 to 9,000 clones, approximately 22% of them singletons; the top ten hold 13% to 15%. Treatment meaning: randomized to nivolumab then ipilimumab (arm A) or the reverse (arm B). The sample consisted of tumor tissue (inferred from file names), taken from a patient given nivolumab and ipilimumab in sequence. Receptor source: a human donor with melanoma.

The chain uses TRBV6-8 and TRBJ2-1; 10 bases line up with TRBD2. V dropped 5 bases and J dropped 4; count of bases not matched to a gene: 17. This CDR3 comprises 19 residues. Germline V lookup: CDR1 MNHGY, CDR2 SAAAGT. Written as DNA, the CDR3 is TGTGCCAGCAGTGAGAATAGCGGGGGGACAAGATTCCTGTACAATGAGCAGTTCTTC. Protein: CASSENSGGTRFLYNEQFF.

This clone was counted only a few times. The chain combines TRBV4-1 with TRBJ1-5, with 11 bases fitting TRBD1. Germline CDR1 MGHRA, CDR2 YSYEKL. Unmatched junction bases numbered 4, after V lost 0 bases and J lost 0 bases. The length of the CDR3 is 18 residues. The CDR3 region is CASSQDGTGGHSNQPQHF. The CDR3 DNA reads as TGCGCCAGCAGCCAAGACGGGACAGGGGGACATAGCAATCAGCCCCAGCATTTT.

The genes are TRBV23-1 and TRBJ1-2; 9 bases align to TRBD1. TRBV23-1 is an ORF; its function is uncertain. This CDR3 is 17 amino acids long. J lost 4 bases, V lost 2 bases, and 11 bases had no gene match. CDR3 region: CASSQPHRTGAVYGYTF. CDR3 DNA sequence: TGCGCCAGCAGTCAACCCCATCGGACAGGGGCTGTCTATGGCTACACCTTC.

This clone has a count of ten or more. Its ends do not fully match the called genes, so a read error is possible. This rearrangement joins TRBV7-4 to TRBJ1-1; 7 bases agree with TRBD1. This CDR3 is 16 amino acids long. The germline V gene has CDR1 SGHVT and CDR2 SQSDAQ. The CDR3 reads CASSVAKGAVLGEAFF. The CDR3 bases are TGTGCCAGCAGCGTAGCTAAGGGGGCTGTTTTGGGAGAAGCTTTCTTT. Full variable domain (outside the CDR3, taken from reference TRBV7-4 and TRBJ1-1): GAGVSQSPRYKVAKRGRDVALRCDSISGHVTLYWYRQTLGQGSEVLTYSQSDAQRDKSGRPSGRFSAERPERSVSTLKIQRTEQGDSAVYLCASSVAKGAVLGEAFFGQGTRLTVV.

This clone has only a few counts. The J gene is TRBJ1-2, the V gene TRBV15, with D unresolved. Germline lookup yields CDR1 LNHNV and CDR2 YYDKDF (reference sequence). CDR3 length: 15 amino acids. V was pared by 0 bases and J by 8 bases, with 16 bases between. The CDR3, as DNA: TGTGCCACCAGCAGAGAAGCGGGCCAACTAAGAGGCTACACCTTC. It encodes CATSREAGQLRGYTF. Complete variable domain (other parts from reference TRBV15 and TRBJ1-2): DAMVIQNPRYQVTQFGKPVTLSCSQTLNHNVMYWYQQKSSQAPKLLFHYYDKDFNNEADTPDNFQSRRPNTSFCFLDIRSPGLGDTAMYLCATSREAGQLRGYTFGSGTRLTVV.

In its sample, this clone was seen a few times. This sequence joins TRBV6-8 and TRBJ1-1, with 7 positions matching TRBD1. Losses at the gene ends were 4 bases for V and 4 bases for J; bases not matched to a gene: 15. Germline lookup yields CDR1 MNHGY and CDR2 SAAAGT. The CDR3 has 17 residues. The CDR3: CASSFQGGRQWGTEAFF. The CDR3 coding sequence is TGTGCCAGCAGTTTCCAGGGGGGGCGACAATGGGGCACTGAAGCTTTCTTT.

This clone was seen ten or more times. This chain uses TRBV6-8 with TRBJ2-7; TRBD1 aligns across 8 bases. CDR3 size: 13 residues. Germline values: CDR1 MNHGY, CDR2 SAAAGT. The V segment lost 5 bases and the J segment 2 bases; nucleotides outside the gene matches: 2. The CDR3 nucleotides are TGTGCCAGCAGTGCGGGACAGGCCTACGAGCAGTACTTC. The encoded protein is CASSAGQAYEQYF.

The chain links TRBV19 to TRBJ1-2; unclear D gene. CDR1 and CDR2 (germline): LNHDA, SQIVND (reference sequence). The CDR3 has 16 amino acids. The V end lost 5 bases, the J end lost 4 bases, and 20 bases lay between the germline ends. The CDR3 spells CASSDIRIGGSYGYTF. In DNA, the CDR3 is TGTGCCAGTAGTGACATTCGAATAGGAGGCAGCTATGGCTACACCTTC.

This clone was observed a handful of times. The chain recombines TRBV6-8 with TRBJ2-3; TRBD2 aligns across 11 bases. This CDR3 contains 15 residues. Germline lookup yields CDR1 MNHGY and CDR2 SAAAGT. V dropped 5 bases and J dropped 3; count of bases not matched to a gene: 4. Written as DNA, the CDR3 is TGTGCCAGCAGTGGCGCTAGCGGGGGGACAGATACGCAGTATTTT. It is translated as CASSGASGGTDTQYF.

This clone is medium-sized by share. The V gene is TRBV6-8, the J gene TRBJ1-5; D not certain. Germline CDR1 and CDR2: MNHGY and SAAAGT. CDR3 length: 12 residues. V was cut by 6 bases and J by 1 base, with 4 bases left in between. In DNA form, the CDR3 reads TGTGCCAGCAGGGACAGCAATCAGCCCCAGCATTTT. This codes for CASRDSNQPQHF.

This chain links TRBV15 with TRBJ2-7, with D tentatively TRBD2 (5 bases). Germline CDR1 reads LNHNV; CDR2 reads YYDKDF (reference sequence). The CDR3 loop spans 14 amino acids. The V end lost 5 bases, the J end lost 0 bases, and 11 bases lay between the germline ends. The CDR3 DNA sequence: TGTGCCACCAGCGGGAGCCCGCCCTCCTACGAGCAGTACTTC. The encoded protein is CATSGSPPSYEQYF. Variable domain in full (rest from reference TRBV15 and TRBJ2-7): DAMVIQNPRYQVTQFGKPVTLSCSQTLNHNVMYWYQQKSSQAPKLLFHYYDKDFNNEADTPDNFQSRRPNTSFCFLDIRSPGLGDTAMYLCATSGSPPSYEQYFGPGTRLTVT.

The rearrangement links TRBV11-3 to TRBJ1-1, with D maybe TRBD1 (5 bases). Germline assignment: CDR1 SGHNT and CDR2 YENEEA. This CDR3 has 15 amino acids. The V end was cut by 1 base, the J end by 3 bases, with 12 bases between. The CDR3: CASSLVSGYYTEAFF. In DNA, the CDR3 is TGTGCCAGCAGCTTAGTGTCAGGGTATTACACTGAAGCTTTCTTT.

The chain joins TRBV19 to TRBJ1-3; D possibly corresponds to TRBD1 (5 bases). The germline V gene has CDR1 LNHDA and CDR2 SQIVND (reference sequence). This CDR3 has 16 residues. Trimming pared 5 bases from V and 4 bases from J, leaving 18 bases between. The CDR3 DNA reads as TGTGCCAGTAGTCGCCGGGGCAGGGCTTCGGGAAACACCATATATTTT. Translation gives CASSRRGRASGNTIYF.

The V and J genes are TRBV18 and TRBJ2-2; D call uncertain. The V gene's germline CDR1 is KGHSH and CDR2 LQKENI. V shed 3 bases and J shed 0 bases, with 5 bases lying between them. CDR3 size: 14 residues. The DNA of the CDR3 is TGTGCCAGCTCACCCATGGCGAACACCGGGGAGCTGTTTTTT. Amino acid sequence: CASSPMANTGELFF.

This clone came up a few times. This chain joins TRBV6-8 and TRBJ2-4; a weak D match, TRBD2 (5 bases). V lost 0 bases and J lost 6, with 12 bases in between. The CDR3 runs 15 residues. CDR1 and CDR2 (germline): MNHGY, SAAAGT. For the CDR3, the DNA is TGTGCCAGCAGTTACTCGAGTGGTGAGGGAAACATTCAGTACTTC. As protein: CASSYSSGEGNIQYF.

The rearrangement uses TRBV19 and TRBJ2-2; weak D call: TRBD2 (5 bases). The CDR3 totals 15 residues. The germline V and J ends were trimmed by 3 bases and 0 bases, with 8 bases remaining between them. Germline loops: CDR1 LNHDA, CDR2 SQIVND (reference sequence). The CDR3 coding sequence is TGTGCCAGTAGTATGAATAGCGCGAACACCGGGGAGCTGTTTTTT. Translating it yields CASSMNSANTGELFF.

The V call is TRBV4-1, the J call TRBJ1-1, with D possibly being TRBD1 (5 bases). Germline CDR1 reads MGHRA; CDR2 reads YSYEKL. V dropped 3 bases and J dropped 1 base, with 12 bases sitting between them. This CDR3 is 15 amino acids long. The CDR3 sequence: CASSQRSTENTEAFF. In DNA form, the CDR3 reads TGCGCCAGCAGCCAGCGTTCGACAGAGAACACTGAAGCTTTCTTT.

This chain joins TRBV15 and TRBJ1-6, with a possible D match to TRBD1 (5 bases). Trimming removed 5 bases from V and 10 bases from J, with 18 bases in between. Germline V gene data show CDR1 as LNHNV and CDR2 as YYDKDF (reference sequence). This CDR3 has 15 amino acids. CDR3 coding DNA: TGTGCCACCAGCGGCCTGGGACCCTCTAGATCACCCCTCCACTTT. Its protein product is CATSGLGPSRSPLHF.

The chain combines TRBV5-1 with TRBJ1-5; D is possibly TRBD1 (5 bases). Per germline, CDR1 SGHRS and CDR2 YFSETQ. The V and J ends lost 2 bases and 3 bases respectively, with 12 bases between them. The CDR3 is made up of 15 amino acids. The CDR3, as DNA: TGCGCCAGCAGCTTTATCTCGGGGGACAATCAGCCCCAGCATTTT. Translating it yields CASSFISGDNQPQHF.

This clone was seen a few times. The rearrangement links TRBV6-1 to TRBJ1-2, with a tentative D call TRBD1 (6 bases). CDR1 and CDR2 from the germline V gene are MNHNS and SASEGT. There are 13 residues in the CDR3. Trimming stripped 1 base from V and 8 bases from J, with 11 bases between. The CDR3 DNA reads TGTGCCAGCAGTGAAGTCCAGGGGTGGGGCTACACCTTC. This encodes CASSEVQGWGYTF.

The chain links TRBV23-1 to TRBJ2-3; D unclear. TRBV23-1 is an ORF for which the function is uncertain. V was cut by 6 bases and J by 4 bases, with 11 bases left in between. The CDR3 runs 13 residues. The CDR3, as DNA: TGCGCCAGCAGCTTTCGGCGTTCAGATACGCAGTATTTT. Encoded protein: CASSFRRSDTQYF.

The CDR3 DNA reads as TGTGCCAGCAGCGGACCGACTAGCGGATTTCAAGAGACCCAGTACTTC. As protein: CASSGPTSGFQETQYF. The chain is built from TRBV9 and TRBJ2-5, with TRBD2 matching 9 bases. The germline V gene encodes CDR1 SGDLS and CDR2 YYNGEE. The CDR3 is 16 amino acids. With V trimmed by 3 bases and J by 2 bases, 8 bases remained unmatched.

The chain couples TRBV6-8 to TRBJ2-1, with D possibly TRBD1 on 6 matching bases. V was pared by 10 bases and J by 7 bases, with 20 bases between. The CDR3 totals 14 residues. Germline CDR1 is MNHGY and CDR2 is SAAAGT. CDR3 sequence (DNA): TGTGCCATCAGGGGTTTTAAAAGGGGGAATGAGCAGTTCTTC. Translated, it gives CAIRGFKRGNEQFF.

The chain recombines TRBV10-2 with TRBJ2-3; the match to TRBD2 covers 7 bases. This CDR3 region has 14 residues. V lost 6 bases, J lost 0 bases, and 3 bases stayed unmatched. Germline assignment: CDR1 WSHSY and CDR2 SAAADI. The CDR3: CASRGLTSTDTQYF. The CDR3 nucleotides read TGCGCCAGCAGGGGACTAACTAGCACAGATACGCAGTATTTT.

This clone was counted a single time. J is TRBJ1-1 and V is TRBV19; 7 bases fit TRBD1. V was clipped by 3 bases and J by 4 bases; unmatched bases: 8. CDR3 length: 15 amino acids. Germline CDR1 is LNHDA and CDR2 is SQIVND (reference sequence). As DNA, the CDR3 is TGTGCCAGTAGTATGACAGGGTCGATGGGCACTGAAGCTTTCTTT. Encoded protein: CASSMTGSMGTEAFF. The full variable domain, in which reference TRBV19 and TRBJ1-1 provide the parts outside the CDR3, is DGGITQSPKYLFRKEGQNVTLSCEQNLNHDAMYWYRQDPGQGLRLIYYSQIVNDFQKGDIAEGYSVSREKKESFPLTVTSAQKNPTAFYLCASSMTGSMGTEAFFGQGTRLTVV.

This clone was seen ten or more times. This chain links TRBV6-8 with TRBJ2-7; the match to TRBD2 covers 9 bases. Germline-derived CDR1 and CDR2 are MNHGY and SAAAGT. J gave up 1 base and V 4 bases, and 11 bases lay outside the gene matches. CDR3 length: 17 residues. Written as DNA, the CDR3 is TGTGCCAGCAGTTCCCCCCTAGCGGGGTCTTTTTCCTACGAGCAGTACTTC. The encoded protein is CASSSPLAGSFSYEQYF.